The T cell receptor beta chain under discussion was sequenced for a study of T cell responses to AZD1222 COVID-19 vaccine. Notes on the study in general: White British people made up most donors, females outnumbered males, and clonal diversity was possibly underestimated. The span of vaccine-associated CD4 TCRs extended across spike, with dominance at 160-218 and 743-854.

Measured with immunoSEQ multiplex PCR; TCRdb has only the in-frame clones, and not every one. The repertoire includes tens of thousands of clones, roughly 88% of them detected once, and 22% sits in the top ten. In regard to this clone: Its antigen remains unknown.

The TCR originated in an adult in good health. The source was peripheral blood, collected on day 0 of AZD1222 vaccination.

The CDR3 sequence is CASSPVVYNEQFF. In DNA form, the CDR3 reads TGCGCCAGCAGCCCGGTCGTCTACAATGAGCAGTTCTTC. The chain couples TRBV5-1 to TRBJ2-1; no clear D. This CDR3 region has 13 residues. Per germline, CDR1 SGHRS and CDR2 YFSETQ. V was trimmed by 4 bases and J by 3 bases, leaving 8 bases between them.